The clone carrying this TCR beta chain has a single count. Its specificity is not known. Measured with immunoSEQ multiplex PCR; TCRdb has only the in-frame clones, and not every one. Of around 130,000 clones in the sample, around nine tenths were seen once. With 2 bases clipped from V and 4 bases from J, the junction kept 13 bases outside the gene matches. Germline-derived CDR1 and CDR2 are LGHDT and YNNKEL (reference sequence). The CDR3 runs to 18 residues. These data come from a study of T cell responses to AZD1222 COVID-19 vaccine. Study-wide results and caveats: Only a handful of AZD1222 recipients were seropositive at baseline. The study found Spike-specific TCR breadth and depth rose after two AZD1222 doses. Dominant CD4 TCR responses targeted spike regions 160-218 and 743-854. Repertoire sampling happened only post peak T cell response.

The origin of this receptor is an adult who received the MenACWY meningococcal vaccine as a control. This chain connects TRBV3-1 (or the pseudogene TRBV3-2) to TRBJ2-1; the match to TRBD2 covers 8 bases. This sample comprised peripheral blood, obtained 28 days after the second dose of the MenACWY control vaccine. CDR3 protein: CASSQLFSGTRGYNEQFF. CDR3 sequence (DNA): TGTGCCAGCAGCCAATTATTCTCCGGGACTAGGGGGTACAATGAGCAGTTCTTC.